Following are 9 T cell receptor beta chains from one sample sequenced in a study of cytomegalovirus exposure and HLA in healthy donors. With 60 Vbeta and 13 Jbeta primers, the PCR was carried out. Here immunoSEQ multiplex PCR was the method, and the copy in TCRdb shows in-frame clones only, minus some. The sample includes some 140,000 clones, roughly 80% of them seen just once. The sample consisted of PBMCs. The source is a man younger than 30 in good health and CMV-seronegative.

The chain uses TRBV11-2 and TRBJ1-2; D gene unclear. CDR3 length: 13 amino acids. Germline CDR1 reads SGHAT; CDR2 reads FQNNGV. The ends were cut back, 5 bases at V and 4 bases at J, with 11 bases in the middle. The CDR3 DNA reads as TGTGCCAGCAGCCCGTCAGGAATCTATGGCTACACCTTC. Its protein is CASSPSGIYGYTF.

The gene calls are TRBV5-5 and TRBJ1-1; D might be TRBD1 (6 bases). This CDR3 contains 14 residues. Looked up from germline, CDR1 is SGHKS and CDR2 is YYEKEE (reference sequence). V was shortened by 0 bases and J by 11 bases, with 17 bases between the two germline ends. CDR3 nucleotides: TGTGCCAGCAGCTTGGCCTATAGGGGGAATGGGGCTTTCTTT. This sequence encodes CASSLAYRGNGAFF.

This clone was seen more than once but under ten times. In nucleotides, the CDR3 is TGTGCTAGTGGTTTCTGGACAAGCTCTAACTATGGCTACACCTTC. Translated: CASGFWTSSNYGYTF. The chain combines TRBV12-5 with TRBJ1-2; D possibly corresponds to TRBD1 (5 bases). V lost 3 bases and J 0 bases, leaving 11 bases between the germline ends. The germline gives CDR1 LGHNT, CDR2 FRNRAP. This CDR3 region has 15 residues. The full variable domain, rest sourced from reference TRBV12-5 and TRBJ1-2, is DARVTQTPRHKVTEMGQEVTMRCQPILGHNTVFWYRQTMMQGLELLAYFRNRAPLDDSGMPKDRFSAEMPDATLATLKIQPSEPRDSAVYFCASGFWTSSNYGYTFGSGTRLTVV.

J is TRBJ1-5 and V is TRBV27, with D hard to call. V lost 2 bases and J lost 6, with 11 bases in between. CDR1 and CDR2 (germline): MNHEY, SMNVEV (reference sequence). The CDR3 runs to 14 residues. The CDR3 here is CASSLLGGTQPQHF. For the CDR3, the DNA is TGTGCCAGCAGTTTACTGGGAGGCACTCAGCCCCAGCATTTT.

The J gene is TRBJ1-2, the V gene TRBV28, with D possibly being TRBD1 (6 bases). Germline CDR1 MDHEN, CDR2 SYDVKM. Trimming removed 1 base from V and 2 bases from J, with 17 bases in between. The CDR3 is 17 residues long. CDR3 bases: TGTGCCAGCAGTTTATCCCAAAGCGGGGGGGCCAACTATGGCTACACCTTC. It codes for CASSLSQSGGANYGYTF.

This chain connects TRBV21-1 to TRBJ2-7; TRBD1 reflects the table's D call only, with no check against the DNA. TRBV21-1 is a pseudogene. The CDR3 spans 17 residues. CDR3 loop: CASSKALAADSSYEQYF. DNA for the CDR3: TGTGCCAGCAGCAAAGCCCTGGCAGCCGACAGCTCCTACGAGCAGTACTTC.

As regards this clone: Other DNA sequences in the sample encode the same CDR3. The V gene is TRBV4-3, the J gene TRBJ2-7; D is possibly TRBD2 (5 bases). In germline, CDR1 is LGHNA, CDR2 YSLEER. CDR3 length equals 13 residues. Trimming took off 6 bases at V and 2 bases at J, with 11 bases between the two ends. CDR3 coding DNA: TGCGCCAGCAGTCCAGGACTGACCTACGAGCAGTACTTC. This translates into CASSPGLTYEQYF.

The gene calls are TRBV6-1 and TRBJ1-6; tentative D call: TRBD1 (6 bases). CDR3 size: 15 residues. Per germline, CDR1 MNHNS and CDR2 SASEGT. V lost 7 bases to trimming and J lost 0 bases, with 10 bases between them. The CDR3 coding sequence is TGTGCCAGCACATTGGACAGCTCCTATAATTCACCCCTCCACTTT. Its translation: CASTLDSSYNSPLHF.

The J gene is TRBJ1-2, the V gene TRBV2; 9 nucleotides agree with TRBD1. CDR1 SNHLY and CDR2 FYNNEI come from the germline V gene. The CDR3 totals 15 residues. V was clipped by 4 bases and J by 8 bases; unmatched bases: 11. CDR3 region: CASSAFLTGGQGYTF. CDR3 nucleotides: TGTGCCAGCAGTGCCTTCCTTACAGGGGGCCAAGGCTACACCTTC.